The 7 T cell receptor beta chains below were found in one sample sequenced in a study of cytomegalovirus exposure and HLA in healthy donors. The data were produced by immunoSEQ multiplex PCR, yet TCRdb's version contains in-frame clones alone and is incomplete. The sample lists 200,000 or so clones, 84% seen once, with roughly 13% in the top ten. What was sequenced was PBMCs. The receptors were sampled from a woman younger than 45 in good health and CMV-seropositive.

The CDR3 here is CASSLVAVYEQYF. The CDR3 region has the DNA TGTGCCAGCAGCTTAGTGGCAGTCTACGAGCAGTACTTC. This rearrangement joins TRBV5-6 to TRBJ2-7; D ambiguous. There are 13 residues in the CDR3. In germline, CDR1 is SGHDT, CDR2 YYEEEE. V dropped 2 bases and J dropped 3 bases, with 9 bases sitting between them.

The chain couples TRBV6-1 to TRBJ1-2, with TRBD1 matching 9 bases. V shed 4 bases, J shed 8 bases, and the junction held 8 bases outside the gene matches. CDR1 is MNHNS, CDR2 SASEGT, per germline. This CDR3 is built from 14 residues. The CDR3 sequence: CASSVQGAFGGYTF. In DNA form, the CDR3 reads TGTGCCAGCAGTGTACAGGGGGCGTTTGGAGGCTACACCTTC.

The rearrangement links TRBV4-2 to TRBJ1-4; a weak D match, TRBD1 (5 bases). This CDR3 spans 14 amino acids. Between the trimmed V and J ends, which lost 1 base and 8 bases, there was a span of 11 bases. Germline assignment: CDR1 LGHNA and CDR2 YNFKEQ. The CDR3 DNA follows: TGTGCCAGCAGCCAAGGCAGGGTGGGAGAAAAACTGTTTTTT. It encodes CASSQGRVGEKLFF.

The chain carries TRBV5-1 and TRBJ2-1; D is perhaps TRBD2 (6 bases). Germline-derived CDR1 and CDR2 are SGHRS and YFSETQ. V was trimmed by 5 bases and J by 5 bases, leaving 11 bases between them. This CDR3 spans 13 amino acids. The CDR3 sequence is CASREGPNNEQFF. The CDR3 DNA reads TGCGCCAGCAGGGAGGGCCCCAACAATGAGCAGTTCTTC.

This chain links TRBV4-1 with TRBJ2-2, with D hard to call. The length of the CDR3 is 18 residues. The germline CDR1 and CDR2 sequences are MGHRA and YSYEKL. V lost 0 bases to trimming and J lost 2 bases, with 16 bases between them. Here the CDR3 DNA reads TGCGCCAGCAGCCAAGAGTCGGCGAAAGCGTCCAACACCGGGGAGCTGTTTTTT. It is translated as CASSQESAKASNTGELFF.

In its sample, this clone was seen once. The genes are TRBV11-2 and TRBJ2-1, with D possibly TRBD2 on 6 matching bases. Germline V CDR1 and CDR2: SGHAT, FQNNGV. There are 14 residues in the CDR3. V gave up 0 bases and J gave up 8 bases, with 11 bases separating them. The CDR3 loop reads CASSLEPGRHEQFF. CDR3 coding DNA: TGTGCCAGCAGCTTAGAGCCAGGGAGGCATGAGCAGTTCTTC.

The V call is TRBV11-3, the J call TRBJ1-1; 9 bases are shared with TRBD1. From germline, CDR1 is SGHNT and CDR2 YENEEA. The CDR3 has 13 residues. V gave up 5 bases and J gave up 8 bases; unmatched junction bases: 6. CDR3 in amino acids: CASSQGTGTEAFF. The CDR3 DNA is TGTGCCAGCAGCCAAGGGACAGGGACAGAAGCTTTCTTT. The complete variable domain, with remaining parts taken from reference TRBV11-3 and TRBJ1-1, reads EAGVVQSPRYKIIEKKQPVAFWCNPISGHNTLYWYLQNLGQGPELLIRYENEEAVDDSQLPKDRFSAERLKGVDSTLKIQPAELGDSAVYLCASSQGTGTEAFFGQGTRLTVV.